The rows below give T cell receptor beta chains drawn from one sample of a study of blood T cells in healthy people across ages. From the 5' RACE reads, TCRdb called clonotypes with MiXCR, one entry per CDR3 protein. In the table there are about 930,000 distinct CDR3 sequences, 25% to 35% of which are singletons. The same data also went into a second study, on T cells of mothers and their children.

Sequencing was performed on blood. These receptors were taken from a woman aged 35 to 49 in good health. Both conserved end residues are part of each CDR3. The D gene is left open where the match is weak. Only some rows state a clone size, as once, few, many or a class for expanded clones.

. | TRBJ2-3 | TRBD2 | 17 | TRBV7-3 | TGTGCCAGCAGCTCCCTCACTAGCGGGGGGCGCACAGATACGCAGTATTTT | CASSSLTSGGRTDTQYF
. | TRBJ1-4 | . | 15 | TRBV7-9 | TGTGCCGGCAGCTTAGGGGTCGACCCTAATGAAAAACTGTTTTTT | CAGSLGVDPNEKLFF
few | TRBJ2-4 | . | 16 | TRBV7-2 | TGTGCCAGCACCAAAACCTTGGGGGGGCCTTTGAACATTCAGTACTTC | CASTKTLGGPLNIQYF
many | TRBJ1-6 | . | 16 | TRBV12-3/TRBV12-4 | TGTGCCAGCAGTTCAACAGACAGAGGACGTAATTCACCCCTCCACTTT | CASSSTDRGRNSPLHF
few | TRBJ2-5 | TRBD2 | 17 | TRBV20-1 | TGCAGTGCTACCCCTCCCGGGACTAGCGGCTTACAAGAGATCCAGTACTTC | CSATPPGTSGLQEIQYF
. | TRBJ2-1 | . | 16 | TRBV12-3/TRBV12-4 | TGTGCCAGCAATACACCCCGGGACCGCGAGACTTTTGAGCAGTTCTTC | CASNTPRDRETFEQFF
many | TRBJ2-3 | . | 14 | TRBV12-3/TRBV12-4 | TGTGCCAGCAGTCCGCGTTCACAAACAGATACGCAGTATTTT | CASSPRSQTDTQYF
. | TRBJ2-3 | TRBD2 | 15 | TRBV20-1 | TGCAGTGCTCCTACTAGCGGGGGGGTTAGAGATACGCAGTATTTT | CSAPTSGGVRDTQYF
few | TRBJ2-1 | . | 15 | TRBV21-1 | TGTGCCAGCAGCGACCGGGACAGGGGGCTTAATGAGCAGTTCTTC | CASSDRDRGLNEQFF
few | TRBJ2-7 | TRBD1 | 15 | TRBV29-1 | TGCAGCGTTGAAGACCCGGACAGGGGGCGGCACGAGCAGTACTTC | CSVEDPDRGRHEQYF
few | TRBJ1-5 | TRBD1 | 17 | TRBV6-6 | TGTGCCAGCAGGCACCCGGGACAGGAGTATAGCAATCAGCCCCAGCATTTT | CASRHPGQEYSNQPQHF
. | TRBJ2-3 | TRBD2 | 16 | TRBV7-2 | TGTGCCAGCAGCTTAGCAGCGGGGGCGTACACAGATACGCAGTATTTT | CASSLAAGAYTDTQYF
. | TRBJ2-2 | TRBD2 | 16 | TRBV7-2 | TGTGCCAGCAGCTCCCTTGGCGGGGGGGCTGGCGGGGAGCTGTTTTTT | CASSSLGGGAGGELFF
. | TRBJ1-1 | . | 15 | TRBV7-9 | TGTGCCAGCACATATACCGGGGCTATGAACACTGAAGCTTTCTTT | CASTYTGAMNTEAFF
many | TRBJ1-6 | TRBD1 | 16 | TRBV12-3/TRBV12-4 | TGTGCCAGCAGTCGTCGACAGGGGGCGAATAATTCACCCCTCCACTTT | CASSRRQGANNSPLHF
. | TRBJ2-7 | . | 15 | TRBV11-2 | TGTGCCAGCAGCTACCGGGACATGGGAAACTACGAGCAGTACTTC | CASSYRDMGNYEQYF
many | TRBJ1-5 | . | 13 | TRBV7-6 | TGTGCCAGCAGCTTAGCGTCTGGCCAGCCCCAGCATTTT | CASSLASGQPQHF
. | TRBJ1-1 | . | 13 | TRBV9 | TGTGCCAGCAGCAACCGGACGGCCCGAGAAGCTTTCTTT | CASSNRTAREAFF
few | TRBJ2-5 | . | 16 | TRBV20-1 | TGCAGTGCTAGAGATCAGTCGGCGGCCCAAAAAGAGACCCAGTACTTC | CSARDQSAAQKETQYF
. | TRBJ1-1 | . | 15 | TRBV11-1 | TGTGCCAGCAGATCCAAGGACCGCCTGAACACTGAAGCTTTCTTT | CASRSKDRLNTEAFF
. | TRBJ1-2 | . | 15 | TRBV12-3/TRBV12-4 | TGTGCCAGCACCAACCGACAAAGGCTTAACTATGGCTACACCTTC | CASTNRQRLNYGYTF
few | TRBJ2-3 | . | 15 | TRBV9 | TGTGCCAGCAGCCCCCCGGGTTCGGGGACAGATACGCAGTATTTT | CASSPPGSGTDTQYF
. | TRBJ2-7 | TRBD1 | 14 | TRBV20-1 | TGCAGTGCTAGAGGGGACAGGGTAGCCTACGAGCAGTACTTC | CSARGDRVAYEQYF
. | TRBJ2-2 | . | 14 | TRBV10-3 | TGTGCCATCAAAGGGGGGGCCGGCACCGGGGAGCTGTTTTTT | CAIKGGAGTGELFF
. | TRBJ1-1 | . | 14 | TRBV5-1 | TGCGCCAGCAGCTGGAGAACGAGGAACACTGAAGCTTTCTTT | CASSWRTRNTEAFF
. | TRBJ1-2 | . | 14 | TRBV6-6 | TGTGCCAGCAGTTACTCGGGCAGGGAAGGAGGCTACACCTTC | CASSYSGREGGYTF
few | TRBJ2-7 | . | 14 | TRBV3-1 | TGTGCCAGCAGCCAAGATAGGGGGGGCCGGGAGCAGTACTTC | CASSQDRGGREQYF
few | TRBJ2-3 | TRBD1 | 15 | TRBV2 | TGTGCCAGCGTGGGGACAGACAAAGTACCAGATACGCAGTATTTT | CASVGTDKVPDTQYF
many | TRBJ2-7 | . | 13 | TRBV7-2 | TGTGCCAGCAGCTCTTGGACCGGCTACGAGCAGTACTTC | CASSSWTGYEQYF
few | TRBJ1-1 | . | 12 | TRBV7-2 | TGTGCCAGCAGCCCGGGACGGATGGAAGCTTTCTTT | CASSPGRMEAFF
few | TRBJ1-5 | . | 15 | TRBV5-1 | TGCGCCAGCAGCTTGGTTCCAGGGGCAGAACAGCCCCAGCATTTT | CASSLVPGAEQPQHF
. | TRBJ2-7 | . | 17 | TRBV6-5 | TGTGCCAGCAGTTACGGCCTTGCGGGAAGGACGTACAATGAGCAGTACTTC | CASSYGLAGRTYNEQYF
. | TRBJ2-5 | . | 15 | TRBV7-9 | TGTGCCAGCAGCTTAGCCGAGTGGTACCAAGAGACCCAGTACTTC | CASSLAEWYQETQYF
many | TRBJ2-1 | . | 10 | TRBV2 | TGTGCCAGCAGTGAATATGAGCAGTTCTTC | CASSEYEQFF
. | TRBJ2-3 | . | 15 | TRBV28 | TGTGCCAGCAGTTTATTCCTTGGTACCACAGATACGCAGTATTTT | CASSLFLGTTDTQYF
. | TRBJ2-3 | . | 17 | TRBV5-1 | TGCGCCAGCAGCTTGGTGGGGAGACACCCTAGCACAGATGCGCAGTATTTT | CASSLVGRHPSTDAQYF
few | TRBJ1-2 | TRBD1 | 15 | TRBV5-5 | TGTGCCAGCAGCCCACGGACAGGATTTAACTATGGCTACACCTTC | CASSPRTGFNYGYTF
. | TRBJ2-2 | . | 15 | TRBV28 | TGTGCCAGCAGCATCAGGGGAGGGTTTACCGGGGAGCTGTTTTTT | CASSIRGGFTGELFF
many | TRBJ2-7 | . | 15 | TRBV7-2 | TGTGCCAGCAGCTTCGCCGGGCCAGACCTCTACGAGCAGTACTTC | CASSFAGPDLYEQYF
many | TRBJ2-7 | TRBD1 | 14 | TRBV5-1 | TGCGCCAGCTGTTCAACTGGGACAGCGGACGAGCAGTACTTC | CASCSTGTADEQYF
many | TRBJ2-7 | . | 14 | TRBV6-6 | TGTGCCAGCAGTAGGGATCCGAGCTCCTACGAGCAGTACTTC | CASSRDPSSYEQYF
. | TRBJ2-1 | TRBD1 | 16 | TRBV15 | TGTGCCACCAGCAGAGAGAGGACAGGGGACGACAATGAGCAGTTCTTC | CATSRERTGDDNEQFF
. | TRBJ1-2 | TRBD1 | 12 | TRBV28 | TGTGCCAGCAGTTTACGGGGACAGGGTTACACCTTC | CASSLRGQGYTF
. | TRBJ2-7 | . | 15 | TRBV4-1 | TGCGCCAGCAGCGAAACCGGTAGTCTGAACTACGAGCAGTACTTC | CASSETGSLNYEQYF
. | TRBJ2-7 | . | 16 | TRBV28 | TGTGCCAGCACCATCGGTTCTACCGATTCCTACTACGAGCAGTACTTC | CASTIGSTDSYYEQYF
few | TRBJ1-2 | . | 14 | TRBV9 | TGTGCCAGCAACGGTGGGATCCAGCACTATGGCTACACCTTC | CASNGGIQHYGYTF
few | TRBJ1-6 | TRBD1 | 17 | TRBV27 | TGTGCCAGCAGCCTTGCTTACAGGGGGATTAGTAATTCACCCCTCCACTTT | CASSLAYRGISNSPLHF
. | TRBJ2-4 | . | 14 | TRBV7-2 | TGTGCCAGCAGCCGAGACAGGTCCAAAAACATTCAGTACTTC | CASSRDRSKNIQYF
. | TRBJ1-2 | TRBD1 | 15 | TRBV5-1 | TGCGCCAGCAGCCTTGGGACAGGGGAAACCGGTGGCTACACCTTC | CASSLGTGETGGYTF
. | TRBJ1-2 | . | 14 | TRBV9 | TGTGCCAGCAGCGTAGTGGGGGGGGACTATGGCTACACCTTC | CASSVVGGDYGYTF
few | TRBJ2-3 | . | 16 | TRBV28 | TGTGCCAGCAGTTTATATCGGGGGGCCATCACAGATACGCAGTATTTT | CASSLYRGAITDTQYF
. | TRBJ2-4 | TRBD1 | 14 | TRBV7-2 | TGTGCCAGCAGCTCGGCGACAGGGGGCTACGGGCAGTACTTC | CASSSATGGYGQYF
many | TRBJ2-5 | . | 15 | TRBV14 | TGTGCCAGCAGCCAATTAGACGGTCGACGCGAGACCCAGTACTTC | CASSQLDGRRETQYF